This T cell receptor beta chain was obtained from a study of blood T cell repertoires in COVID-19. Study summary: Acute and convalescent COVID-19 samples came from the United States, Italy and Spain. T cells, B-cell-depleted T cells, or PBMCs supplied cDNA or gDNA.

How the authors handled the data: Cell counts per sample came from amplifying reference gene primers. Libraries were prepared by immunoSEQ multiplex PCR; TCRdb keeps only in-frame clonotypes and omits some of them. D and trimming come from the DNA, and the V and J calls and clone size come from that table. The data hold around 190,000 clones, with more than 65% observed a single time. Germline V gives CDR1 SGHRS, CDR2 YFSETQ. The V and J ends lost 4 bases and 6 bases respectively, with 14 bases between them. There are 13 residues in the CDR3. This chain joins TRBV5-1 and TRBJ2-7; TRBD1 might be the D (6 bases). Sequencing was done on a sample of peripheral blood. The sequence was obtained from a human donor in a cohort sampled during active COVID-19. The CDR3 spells CASSRDTSGEQYF. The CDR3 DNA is TGCGCCAGCAGCCGGGACACCTCTGGCGAGCAGTACTTC.